One and the same sample provided the 29 T cell receptor beta chains below, sequenced in a study of PD-1 blockade in classical Hodgkin lymphoma. Generated by immunoSEQ multiplex PCR, the TCRdb table keeps only in-frame clones and is missing some. This sample has 39,000 or so clones; about 85% occur once, and the top ten carry 5.5% to 6.5%. There was relapse after autologous stem cell transplantation in every patient, and there was variation in brentuximab vedotin exposure. This specimen consisted of peripheral blood mononuclear cells (PBMCs), obtained before the second cycle of nivolumab. Receptor source: a human donor with classical Hodgkin lymphoma.

The rearrangement uses TRBV28 and TRBJ2-7, with a possible D match to TRBD2 (6 bases). Germline assignment: CDR1 MDHEN and CDR2 SYDVKM. The CDR3 spans 18 residues. Trimming left V 6 bases short and J 1 base short, with 25 bases between. CDR3 residues: CASSFPNRRAPGSYEQYF. The CDR3 nucleotides read TGTGCCAGCAGCTTTCCCAACCGGAGGGCGCCGGGGTCCTACGAGCAGTACTTC.

V is TRBV19 and J is TRBJ2-7, with 9 bases fitting TRBD2. Germline CDR1 reads LNHDA; CDR2 reads SQIVND (reference sequence). The CDR3 has 15 residues. V lost 4 bases and J lost 4; bases outside the gene matches: 8. This CDR3 reads CASSTLTSGPYEQYF. In DNA, the CDR3 is TGTGCCAGTAGTACCCTGACTAGCGGCCCATACGAGCAGTACTTC.

The chain joins TRBV4-1 to TRBJ1-1; TRBD1 agrees at 7 bases. V shed 1 base and J 0 bases; nucleotides not matched to a gene: 8. Germline V gives CDR1 MGHRA, CDR2 YSYEKL. The CDR3 extends over 17 amino acids. CDR3 nucleotide sequence: TGCGCCAGCAGCCAAGTTGCTGGGACAGTTGTGAACACTGAAGCTTTCTTT. Translation: CASSQVAGTVVNTEAFF.

The chain has TRBV5-5 and TRBJ2-1, with 9 positions matching TRBD1. With 2 bases clipped from V and 4 bases from J, the junction kept 4 bases outside the gene matches. This CDR3 region has 15 residues. Germline lookup yields CDR1 SGHKS and CDR2 YYEKEE (reference sequence). In DNA form, the CDR3 reads TGTGCCAGCAGCTTCGGGGACAGGGCTTACAATGAGCAGTTCTTC. Protein product: CASSFGDRAYNEQFF.

The chain has TRBV20-1 and TRBJ2-3; no reliable D call. Germline assignment: CDR1 DFQATT and CDR2 SNEGSKA (reference sequence). Trimming removed 8 bases from V and 2 bases from J, with 8 bases in between. There are 11 residues in the CDR3. The CDR3 spells CSQRITDTQYF. The CDR3 DNA is TGCAGTCAAAGGATCACAGATACGCAGTATTTT.

V and J are TRBV11-1 and TRBJ2-3; no definite D call. Trimming took 5 bases from V and 4 from J, leaving 7 bases between them. Germline assignment: CDR1 SGHAT and CDR2 FQDESV (reference sequence). CDR3 length: 12 residues. The DNA of the CDR3 is TGTGCCAGCAGCCCACAGTCAGATACGCAGTATTTT. Protein product: CASSPQSDTQYF.

This clone was recorded once. The chain employs TRBV28 and TRBJ1-5; D possibly corresponds to TRBD1 (5 bases). Germline V CDR1 and CDR2: MDHEN, SYDVKM. V lost 5 bases to trimming and J lost 3 bases, with 11 bases between them. The CDR3 is 14 amino acids. Here the CDR3 reads CASSPGVANQPQHF. In nucleotides, the CDR3 is TGTGCCAGCAGTCCGGGGGTCGCCAATCAGCCCCAGCATTTT. Full variable domain (outside the CDR3, taken from reference TRBV28 and TRBJ1-5): DVKVTQSSRYLVKRTGEKVFLECVQDMDHENMFWYRQDPGLGLRLIYFSYDVKMKEKGDIPEGYSVSREKKERFSLILESASTNQTSMYLCASSPGVANQPQHFGDGTRLSIL.

This clone was seen more than once but under ten times. V is TRBV28 and J is TRBJ1-5; maybe TRBD1 (5 bases). CDR3 length equals 14 residues. Germline lookup yields CDR1 MDHEN and CDR2 SYDVKM. With 2 bases removed from V and 7 bases from J, the gap between germline ends came to 12 bases. CDR3 sequence reads: CASSLGRDGQPQHF. The CDR3 DNA sequence: TGTGCCAGCAGTTTAGGCCGGGACGGACAGCCCCAGCATTTT.

This chain connects TRBV7-9 to TRBJ2-1; D may correspond to TRBD1 or TRBD2 (5 bases each). The germline V gene has CDR1 SEHNR and CDR2 FQNEAQ (reference sequence). Trimming removed 5 bases from V and 0 bases from J, with 11 bases in between. This CDR3 region has 15 residues. CDR3 in DNA: TGTGCCAGCAGCCAGAGGGGTAGCTCCTACAATGAGCAGTTCTTC. As protein: CASSQRGSSYNEQFF.

J is TRBJ1-2 and V is TRBV28, with unresolved D. CDR1 and CDR2 (germline): MDHEN, SYDVKM. CDR3 size: 14 residues. V was shortened by 2 bases and J by 4 bases, with 11 bases between the two germline ends. CDR3 coding DNA: TGTGCCAGCAGTTTAAATGGGAACAGCTATGGCTACACCTTC. This translates into CASSLNGNSYGYTF.

This clone was seen only once. The rearrangement uses TRBV19 and TRBJ1-6; D may be TRBD1 (6 bases). Per germline, CDR1 LNHDA and CDR2 SQIVND (reference sequence). This CDR3 region has 17 residues. The germline V and J ends were trimmed by 7 bases and 1 base, with 17 bases remaining between them. CDR3 coding DNA: TGTGCCAGTACACGCCGCGGGCAGGGGTCCTATAATTCACCCCTCCACTTT. It specifies CASTRRGQGSYNSPLHF. The full variable domain, with the rest looked up from reference TRBV19 and TRBJ1-6, is DGGITQSPKYLFRKEGQNVTLSCEQNLNHDAMYWYRQDPGQGLRLIYYSQIVNDFQKGDIAEGYSVSREKKESFPLTVTSAQKNPTAFYLCASTRRGQGSYNSPLHFGNGTRLTVT.

The CDR3 DNA sequence: TGCGCCAGCAGCTTGGGGGGTAGCGCAAGCACAGATACGCAGTATTTT. As protein: CASSLGGSASTDTQYF. This chain connects TRBV5-1 to TRBJ2-3, with a weak D call TRBD2 (5 bases). Per germline, CDR1 SGHRS and CDR2 YFSETQ. CDR3 length equals 16 residues. Between the trimmed V and J ends, which lost 0 bases and 0 bases, there was a span of 11 bases. Based on the CDR3 plus reference TRBV5-1 and TRBJ2-3, the full variable domain is KAGVTQTPRYLIKTRGQQVTLSCSPISGHRSVSWYQQTPGQGLQFLFEYFSETQRNKGNFPGRFSGRQFSNSRSEMNVSTLELGDSALYLCASSLGGSASTDTQYFGPGTRLTVL.

This clone was observed once. The chain has TRBV29-1 and TRBJ1-4; a weak D match, TRBD1 (6 bases). The V gene lost 5 bases and the J gene lost 5 bases, with 18 bases spanning the gap. The CDR3 length is 15 residues. Germline CDR1 and CDR2: SQVTM and ANQGSEA. CDR3 sequence: CSVTRGGARNEKLFF. The DNA for the CDR3 is TGCAGCGTTACACGTGGGGGGGCGAGAAATGAAAAACTGTTTTTT.

The rearrangement links TRBV5-1 to TRBJ2-5; a weak D match, TRBD1 (5 bases). Germline CDR1 and CDR2: SGHRS and YFSETQ. The CDR3 runs 15 residues. The ends were cut back, 0 bases at V and 4 bases at J, with 13 bases in the middle. This CDR3 is CASSLAPRVGETQYF. The CDR3 nucleotides are TGCGCCAGCAGCTTGGCCCCCAGGGTGGGAGAGACCCAGTACTTC.

This sequence joins TRBV27 and TRBJ2-1; 7 positions agree with TRBD1. Germline CDR1 MNHEY, CDR2 SMNVEV (reference sequence). V shed 3 bases and J 6 bases; nucleotides not matched to a gene: 2. There are 13 residues in the CDR3. The CDR3 reads CASSLGQLNEQFF. As DNA, the CDR3 is TGTGCCAGCAGTTTGGGACAGCTCAATGAGCAGTTCTTC.

The chain recombines TRBV28 with TRBJ2-7, with TRBD1 as a possible D gene (6 bases). This CDR3 has 14 residues. The germline V and J ends were trimmed by 6 bases and 9 bases, with 21 bases remaining between them. Germline V gives CDR1 MDHEN, CDR2 SYDVKM. In nucleotides, the CDR3 is TGTGCCAGCAGCCCTACTATGGGGGCCCAGGGGCAGTACTTC. Translation gives CASSPTMGAQGQYF.

CDR3 DNA: TGTGCCAGTCGGGACAGGGGAGGTCTTGACGAGCAGTACTTC. Its protein is CASRDRGGLDEQYF. V usage is TRBV19 and J usage is TRBJ2-7, with 10 bases lining up with TRBD1. The V gene's germline CDR1 is LNHDA and CDR2 SQIVND (reference sequence). With 8 bases clipped from V and 5 bases from J, the junction kept 9 bases outside the gene matches. CDR3 length: 14 residues. Combining the CDR3 with reference TRBV19 and TRBJ2-7 gives the whole variable domain DGGITQSPKYLFRKEGQNVTLSCEQNLNHDAMYWYRQDPGQGLRLIYYSQIVNDFQKGDIAEGYSVSREKKESFPLTVTSAQKNPTAFYLCASRDRGGLDEQYFGPGTRLTVT.

The chain couples TRBV5-1 to TRBJ1-3; D not certain. Trimming removed 5 bases from V and 0 bases from J, with 6 bases in between. Germline loops: CDR1 SGHRS, CDR2 YFSETQ. The length of the CDR3 is 13 residues. CDR3 coding DNA: TGCGCCAGCAGGTCTGGCTCTGGAAACACCATATATTTT. This translates into CASRSGSGNTIYF.

The rearrangement uses TRBV5-1 and TRBJ2-2, with D tentatively TRBD2 (7 bases). This CDR3 region has 15 residues. Trimming removed 6 bases from V and 3 bases from J, with 15 bases in between. Germline V gene data show CDR1 as SGHRS and CDR2 as YFSETQ. CDR3 residues: CASTLGGPYTGELFF. Here the CDR3 DNA reads TGCGCCAGCACTCTCGGGGGGCCGTACACCGGGGAGCTGTTTTTT.

The chain combines TRBV27 with TRBJ2-7, with TRBD2 matching over 8 bases. Losses at the gene ends were 2 bases for V and 3 bases for J; bases not matched to a gene: 3. Germline V gene data show CDR1 as MNHEY and CDR2 as SMNVEV (reference sequence). The CDR3 runs 14 residues. CDR3 protein: CASSLSGTSYEQYF. For the CDR3, the DNA is TGTGCCAGCAGTTTAAGCGGGACTAGCTACGAGCAGTACTTC.

This chain connects TRBV11-2 to TRBJ2-3, with 10 bases that match TRBD2. Trimming removed 0 bases from V and 11 bases from J; junction bases left unmatched: 8. Germline assignment: CDR1 SGHAT and CDR2 FQNNGV. The CDR3 extends over 15 amino acids. CDR3 sequence reads: CASSLDLASGGWQYF. The CDR3 DNA reads as TGTGCCAGCAGCTTAGATCTGGCTAGCGGGGGATGGCAGTATTTT.

The chain recombines TRBV11-2 with TRBJ2-5; D remains unclear. Trimming shortened V by 0 bases and J by 5 bases, and 10 bases separated the two germline ends. CDR3 length: 14 residues. Germline V gene data show CDR1 as SGHAT and CDR2 as FQNNGV. This CDR3 reads CASSLDALLETQYF. The CDR3 DNA is TGTGCCAGCAGCTTAGATGCCCTACTGGAGACCCAGTACTTC.

The V call is TRBV28, the J call TRBJ2-2; tentatively, D is TRBD1 (6 bases). V lost 6 bases and J lost 2, with 19 bases in between. CDR3 length: 17 amino acids. CDR1 is MDHEN and CDR2 is SYDVKM in the germline V gene. CDR3 DNA: TGTGCCAGCAGGTCAATCAGGGGCAGATTTAACACCGGGGAGCTGTTTTTT. As protein: CASRSIRGRFNTGELFF.

The chain employs TRBV27 and TRBJ2-7; TRBD2 agrees at 14 bases. CDR1 is MNHEY and CDR2 is SMNVEV in the germline V gene (reference sequence). CDR3 length equals 18 residues. Trimming at V came to 8 bases and at J to 4 bases, leaving 16 bases not matched to a gene. The CDR3 loop is CASRPKGTSGSPRYEQYF. The CDR3 DNA follows: TGTGCCAGCCGCCCCAAAGGGACTAGCGGGAGCCCTAGGTACGAGCAGTACTTC.

This clone was observed a handful of times. The V gene is TRBV7-8, the J gene TRBJ1-5; D not certain. Germline CDR1 and CDR2: SGHVS and FQNEAQ. V lost 6 bases and J lost 14, with 20 bases in between. The CDR3 extends over 13 amino acids. The CDR3 spells CASSRASGEWKHF. The CDR3 DNA is TGTGCCAGCAGTCGGGCAAGCGGGGAATGGAAGCATTTT.

This rearrangement joins TRBV6-1 to TRBJ1-6; 7 bases map to TRBD1. This CDR3 contains 15 residues. Per the germline V gene, CDR1 is MNHNS and CDR2 is SASEGT. V lost 4 bases and J lost 6; bases outside the gene matches: 6. The CDR3 region has the DNA TGTGCCAGCAGTGGTCTCAGGGGGGGTAATTCACCCCTCCACTTT. This translates into CASSGLRGGNSPLHF.

The V call is TRBV4-1, the J call TRBJ2-5, with D possibly TRBD1 on 6 matching bases. Trimming stripped 1 base from V and 4 bases from J, with 13 bases between. The CDR3 runs 15 residues. Germline V gene sequence: CDR1 MGHRA, CDR2 YSYEKL. The CDR3 here is CASSQGRDTVETQYF. The CDR3 DNA reads as TGCGCCAGCAGCCAAGGACGGGACACCGTAGAGACCCAGTACTTC.

This clone was found once. The chain links TRBV25-1 to TRBJ1-5; no clear D gene. The V gene's germline CDR1 is MGHDK and CDR2 SYGVNS. This CDR3 contains 13 residues. V was shortened by 2 bases and J by 2 bases, with 4 bases between the two germline ends. CDR3: CASSEIGNQPQHF. For the CDR3, the DNA is TGTGCCAGCAGTGAAATTGGCAATCAGCCCCAGCATTTT.

The chain carries TRBV4-2 and TRBJ2-3; 13 bases agree with TRBD2. CDR3 size: 19 residues. The trim removed 4 bases at V and 0 bases at J, leaving 10 bases unmatched. The germline CDR1 and CDR2 sequences are LGHNA and YNFKEQ. CDR3 sequence: CASSRFRTSGGRSTDTQYF. CDR3 DNA sequence: TGTGCCAGCAGCCGCTTCCGGACTAGCGGGGGCCGAAGCACAGATACGCAGTATTTT.